Given below is one T cell receptor beta chain in context. Its antigen remains unidentified. Some clones are missing from TCRdb's copy, which holds only in-frame ones; the method was immunoSEQ multiplex PCR. The data show under 55,000 clones, around four fifths seen once. This record comes from a study of OX40 agonist ivuxolimab in advanced cancers. Study-level findings and limits: Partial responders at 0.1-3.0 mg/kg showed near-lowest clonal expansion.

The CDR3 sequence is 14 residues long. The ends were cut back, 3 bases at V and 5 bases at J, with 11 bases in the middle. The germline V gene encodes CDR1 SNHLY and CDR2 FYNNEI. Excluded were patients having autoimmune disease history or systemic immunosuppression. The chain combines TRBV2 with TRBJ1-5; tentatively, D is TRBD1 (5 bases). Sequencing used CD4+ or CD8+ T cells sorted from blood, obtained in a trial of the OX40 agonist ivuxolimab. The source of this sequence is an adult with an advanced solid tumor such as melanoma, head and neck, liver or kidney cancer. The CDR3 loop is CASSEGQGYQPQHF. CDR3 nucleotides: TGTGCCAGCAGTGAGGGGCAGGGCTATCAGCCCCAGCATTTT.